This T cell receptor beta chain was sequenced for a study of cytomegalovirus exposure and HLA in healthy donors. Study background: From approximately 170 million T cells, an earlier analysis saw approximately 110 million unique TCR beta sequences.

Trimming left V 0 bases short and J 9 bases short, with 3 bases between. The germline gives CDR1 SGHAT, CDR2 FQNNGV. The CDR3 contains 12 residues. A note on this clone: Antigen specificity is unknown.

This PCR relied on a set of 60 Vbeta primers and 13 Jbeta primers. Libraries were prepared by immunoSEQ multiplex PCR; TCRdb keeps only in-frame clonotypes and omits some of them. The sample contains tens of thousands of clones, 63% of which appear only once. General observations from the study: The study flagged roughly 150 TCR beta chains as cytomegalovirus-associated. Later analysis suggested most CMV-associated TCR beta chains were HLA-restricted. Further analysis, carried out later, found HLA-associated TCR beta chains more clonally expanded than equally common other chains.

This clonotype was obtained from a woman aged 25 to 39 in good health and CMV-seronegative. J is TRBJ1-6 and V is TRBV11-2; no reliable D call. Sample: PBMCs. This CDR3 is CASSLERSPLHF. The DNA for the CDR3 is TGTGCCAGCAGCTTAGAGCGTTCACCCCTCCACTTT.